The clone carrying this TCR beta chain has just a few counts. Its antigen remains unknown. The ends lost 7 bases at V and 8 bases at J; junction bases unmatched: 8. The CDR3 is made up of 14 amino acids. Germline V CDR1 and CDR2: LNHDA, SQIVND (reference sequence). Constant-segment primers were used for 5'RACE, and the resulting TCR alpha and TCR beta cDNA libraries carried sample barcodes and UMIs. In TCRdb, the 5' RACE reads were re-called with MiXCR into one record per CDR3 protein. There are roughly 350,000 distinct CDR3 sequences in the sample; under 25% occur only once, and under 15% lies in the top ten. The data derive from a study of T-cell memory formation after mild COVID-19. Study-wide results and caveats: Clones which contracted sat mainly in CM and EM if CD4+, and in EMRA if CD8+. Day 37-peaking second-wave clones had unconfirmed SARS-CoV-2 specificity.

The TCR comes from an adult woman who had mild COVID-19 (a few samples of this study predate the infection). Cell type and time point are not known. The chain has TRBV19 and TRBJ1-4, with 9 nucleotides matching TRBD1. Sample: PBMCs or a T cell subset sorted from them (not recorded which). CDR3 protein: CASINRGLGEKLFF. CDR3 DNA sequence: TGTGCCAGTATAAACAGGGGGCTAGGAGAAAAACTGTTTTTT.